This T cell receptor beta chain was sequenced in a study of molecular identifiers for immune sequencing clone quantification. MiXCR, run by TCRdb on the PCR reads, gives a single entry per CDR3 protein. The sample has under 350,000 distinct CDR3 sequences, 24% seen once. The CDR3 spans 14 residues. V lost 0 bases and J 0 bases, leaving 8 bases between the germline ends. Germline-derived CDR1 and CDR2 are DFQATT and SNEGSKA (reference sequence). This sequence was found in a human donor in good health. Some libraries in this study had Jurkat cell RNA spiked in. The rearrangement joins TRBV20-1 to TRBJ1-1, with D maybe TRBD1 (5 bases). Sequencing was performed on naive CD8+ T cells from blood, with Jurkat cell RNA spiked in. Stated subset: FACS-sorted CD8+CD4-CCR7+CD45RA+ naive T cells. CDR3 loop: CSARETGLNTEAFF. DNA for the CDR3: TGCAGTGCTAGAGAAACGGGACTGAACACTGAAGCTTTCTTT.